The following is a T cell receptor (beta chain) sequence with its context. Its antigen is not identified. Described treatment: around 19 received Ad26.COV2.S at low or high dose, single or two shots; several received placebo; per-sample allocation not given. Day 63 following the first vaccine or placebo injection was when the samples were taken. This record comes from a study of Ad26.COV2.S vaccination and SARS-CoV-2 variants. General observations from the study: Whether participants received vaccine or placebo, their non-spike TCR breadth was similar. Vaccine recipients surpassed placebo recipients in spike-specific TCR breadth. TCR breadth and depth analyses may have underestimated total T cell responses.

Trimming stripped 7 bases from V and 1 base from J, with 16 bases between. Germline V gene data show CDR1 as LGHDT and CDR2 as YNNKEL (reference sequence). There are 15 residues in the CDR3. Sequencing used immunoSEQ multiplex PCR; TCRdb keeps in-frame clones, though not all of them. Among over 350,000 clones listed, 88% were seen once. The chain is built from TRBV3-1 (or the pseudogene TRBV3-2) and TRBJ2-5; possible D gene TRBD2, 5 bases. This material consisted of peripheral blood, taken in a trial of Ad26.COV2.S vaccine versus placebo. The TCR originated in a person between 18 and 60 years old who received the Ad26.COV2.S COVID-19 vaccine or a placebo. CDR3 protein: CASTPIIEGQETQYF. DNA of the CDR3: TGTGCCAGCACCCCCATAATTGAGGGCCAAGAGACCCAGTACTTC.